The 10 T cell receptor beta chains below were found in one sample sequenced in a study of T-cell reconstitution after alpha-beta-depleted transplantation in children. As it was prepared, the TCRbeta library received unique molecular identifiers. TCRdb analysed the PCR reads with MiXCR anew, one entry per CDR3 protein. Of more than 40,000 distinct CDR3 sequences in the sample, around 9% are singletons; the top ten hold approximately 27%. The starting material was PBMCs, mostly from graft donor cells, obtained 60 days after TCRalphabeta/CD19-depleted stem cell transplant. Every receptor here comes from a male patient aged 2 to 9 who had a stem cell transplant for chronic granulomatous disease, so the T cells may come from the graft donor.

This clonotype showed up many times. The gene calls are TRBV12-3 or TRBV12-4 and TRBJ2-7, with a tentative D call TRBD1 (5 bases). This CDR3 is 15 amino acids long. V was pared by 7 bases and J by 2 bases, with 18 bases between. The CDR3 DNA reads TGTGCCAGCACCGCACAGTGGGGCTCGACCTACGAGCAGTACTTC. Protein: CASTAQWGSTYEQYF.

There are many counts of this clonotype. V gene TRBV29-1 combines with J gene TRBJ1-1; no clear D gene. From germline, CDR1 is SQVTM and CDR2 ANQGSEA. Trimming took 4 bases from V and 0 from J, leaving 9 bases between them. The CDR3 has 13 residues. The CDR3 bases are TGCAGCGTTGTGGTCAGCCTGAACACTGAAGCTTTCTTT. Its protein is CSVVVSLNTEAFF.

The sample holds many counts of this clonotype. The chain uses TRBV12-3 or TRBV12-4 and TRBJ2-1; 9 bases agree with TRBD2. V lost 7 bases to trimming and J lost 12 bases; unmatched junction nucleotides: 19. This CDR3 is built from 16 residues. Written as DNA, the CDR3 is TGTGCCAGCACCCCCGATAGCGGGAGAGGAGCATTGGGGCAGTTCTTC. Translation: CASTPDSGRGALGQFF.

This clonotype showed up many times. The genes are TRBV5-6 and TRBJ2-3; the D gene is possibly TRBD2 (6 bases). The V gene lost 5 bases and the J gene lost 3 bases, with 16 bases spanning the gap. Germline loops: CDR1 SGHDT, CDR2 YYEEEE. The CDR3 has 15 amino acids. For the CDR3, the DNA is TGTGCCAGCAGAATAGTACGGGGGAGGACAGATACGCAGTATTTT. It yields the protein CASRIVRGRTDTQYF.

Many counts were recorded for this clonotype. This rearrangement joins TRBV28 to TRBJ1-5; 7 bases align to TRBD1. J was trimmed by 7 bases and V by 6 bases; bases with no gene match: 15. The CDR3 loop spans 16 amino acids. Germline V lookup: CDR1 MDHEN, CDR2 SYDVKM. The CDR3 here is CASRTSSAGRGQPQHF. As DNA, the CDR3 is TGTGCCAGCAGGACCTCCTCAGCGGGCAGGGGGCAGCCCCAGCATTTT.

This clonotype was seen a handful of times. V usage is TRBV12-3 or TRBV12-4 and J usage is TRBJ2-5; D may be TRBD1 or TRBD2 (7 bases each). Trimming stripped 8 bases from V and 4 bases from J, with 14 bases between. The CDR3 length is 13 residues. This CDR3 reads CASGQGGGETQYF. As DNA, the CDR3 is TGTGCCAGCGGCCAGGGGGGGGGAGAGACCCAGTACTTC.

This clonotype was detected ten times or more. This chain connects TRBV20-1 to TRBJ2-1; D may match TRBD1 or TRBD2 (5 bases each). The CDR3 runs 17 residues. V lost 4 bases to trimming and J lost 0 bases, with 19 bases between them. Germline V gene sequence: CDR1 DFQATT, CDR2 SNEGSKA (reference sequence). CDR3: CSAISTGPLVSYNEQFF. The CDR3 coding sequence is TGCAGTGCTATATCGACGGGGCCCCTCGTCTCCTACAATGAGCAGTTCTTC.

V gene TRBV4-2 combines with J gene TRBJ2-7; no reliable D call. V lost 5 bases and J lost 3, with 11 bases in between. CDR1 is LGHNA, CDR2 YNFKEQ, per germline. This CDR3 region has 13 residues. The CDR3 nucleotides read TGTGCCAGCAGCTTCCGGGTCCTCTACGAGCAGTACTTC. It is translated as CASSFRVLYEQYF.

This clonotype was seen repeatedly, ten times or more. The chain combines TRBV20-1 with TRBJ1-4; D not resolved. The V gene's germline CDR1 is DFQATT and CDR2 SNEGSKA (reference sequence). This CDR3 has 13 residues. V was trimmed by 0 bases and J by 5 bases, leaving 7 bases between them. The CDR3 region is CSARDLENEKLFF. The CDR3 nucleotides read TGCAGTGCTAGAGATCTGGAGAATGAAAAACTGTTTTTT.

This clonotype has a handful of counts. The rearrangement links TRBV7-2 to TRBJ2-3; D is unresolved. Germline V gene sequence: CDR1 SGHTA, CDR2 FQGNSA. This CDR3 region has 13 residues. Trimming shortened V by 3 bases and J by 4 bases, and 8 bases separated the two germline ends. CDR3 protein: CASSFEFADTQYF. DNA of the CDR3: TGTGCCAGCAGCTTTGAATTTGCAGATACGCAGTATTTT.